This T cell receptor (beta chain) was identified in a study of cytomegalovirus exposure and HLA in healthy donors. 60 Vbeta and 13 Jbeta primers were used in PCR. Data came from immunoSEQ multiplex PCR; TCRdb stores just in-frame clones and leaves some out. The sample shows about 140,000 clones, roughly 77% of them seen only once. This CDR3 is 17 amino acids long. J was trimmed by 5 bases and V by 1 base; bases with no gene match: 10. Germline V gene sequence: CDR1 MGHRA, CDR2 YSYEKL. Sequenced: PBMCs. The source of this sequence is a young man in good health and CMV-seropositive. The rearrangement joins TRBV4-1 to TRBJ2-1; 8 bases map to TRBD2. CDR3: CASSQGRGTSVHNEQFF. CDR3 nucleotides: TGCGCCAGCAGCCAAGGTCGTGGGACTAGTGTGCACAATGAGCAGTTCTTC.